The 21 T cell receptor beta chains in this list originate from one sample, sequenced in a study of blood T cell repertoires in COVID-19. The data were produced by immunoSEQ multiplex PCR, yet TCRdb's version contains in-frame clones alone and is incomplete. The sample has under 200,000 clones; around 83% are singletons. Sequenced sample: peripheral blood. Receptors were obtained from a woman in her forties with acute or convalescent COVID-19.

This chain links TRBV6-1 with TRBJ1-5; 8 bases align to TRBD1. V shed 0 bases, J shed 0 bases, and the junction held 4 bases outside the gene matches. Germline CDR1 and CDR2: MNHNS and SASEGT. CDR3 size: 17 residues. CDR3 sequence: CASSEAPGGYSNQPQHF. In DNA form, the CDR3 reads TGTGCCAGCAGTGAAGCTCCAGGGGGCTATAGCAATCAGCCCCAGCATTTT.

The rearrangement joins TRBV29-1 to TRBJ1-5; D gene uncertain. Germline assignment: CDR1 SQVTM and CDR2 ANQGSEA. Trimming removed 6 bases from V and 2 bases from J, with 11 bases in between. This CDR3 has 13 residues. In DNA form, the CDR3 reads TGCAGCGTCCTGGAGGGTGGCAATCAGCCCCAGCATTTT. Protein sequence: CSVLEGGNQPQHF.

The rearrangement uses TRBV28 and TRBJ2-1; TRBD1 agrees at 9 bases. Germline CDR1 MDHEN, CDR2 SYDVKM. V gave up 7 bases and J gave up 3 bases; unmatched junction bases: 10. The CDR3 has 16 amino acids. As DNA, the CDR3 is TGTGCCAGCAATACGGGAATGGGACAGGGCTACAATGAGCAGTTCTTC. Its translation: CASNTGMGQGYNEQFF.

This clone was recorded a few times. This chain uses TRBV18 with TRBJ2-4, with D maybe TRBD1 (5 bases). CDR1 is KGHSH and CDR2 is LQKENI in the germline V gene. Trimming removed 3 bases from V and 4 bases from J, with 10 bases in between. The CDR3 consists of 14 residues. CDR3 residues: CASSPGRAKNIQYF. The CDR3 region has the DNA TGTGCCAGCTCACCGGGCAGGGCGAAAAACATTCAGTACTTC.

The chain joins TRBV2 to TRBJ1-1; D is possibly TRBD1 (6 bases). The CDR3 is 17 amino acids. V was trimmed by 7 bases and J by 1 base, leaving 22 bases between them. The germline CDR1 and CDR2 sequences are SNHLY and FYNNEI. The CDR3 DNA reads TGTGCCAGCACCCCTTGGGGGGGCGGAATAGGGAACACTGAAGCTTTCTTT. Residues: CASTPWGGGIGNTEAFF. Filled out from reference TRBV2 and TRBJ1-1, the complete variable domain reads EPEVTQTPSHQVTQMGQEVILRCVPISNHLYFYWYRQILGQKVEFLVSFYNNEISEKSEIFDDQFSVERPDGSNFTLKIRSTKLEDSAMYFCASTPWGGGIGNTEAFFGQGTRLTVV.

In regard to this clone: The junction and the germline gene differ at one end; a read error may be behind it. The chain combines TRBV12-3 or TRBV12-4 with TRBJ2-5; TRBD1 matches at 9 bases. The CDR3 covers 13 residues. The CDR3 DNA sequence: TGTGCCAGCAGTTTAACCCCCGGACAGGGGTGGAACTTC. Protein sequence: CASSLTPGQGWNF.

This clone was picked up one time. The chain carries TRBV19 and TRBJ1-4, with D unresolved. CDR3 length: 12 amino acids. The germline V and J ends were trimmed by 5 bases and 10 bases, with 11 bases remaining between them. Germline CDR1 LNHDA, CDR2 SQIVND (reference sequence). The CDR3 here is CASSLEGGKLFF. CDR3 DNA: TGTGCCAGTAGTTTGGAGGGCGGAAAACTGTTTTTT. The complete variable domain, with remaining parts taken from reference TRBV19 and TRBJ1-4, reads DGGITQSPKYLFRKEGQNVTLSCEQNLNHDAMYWYRQDPGQGLRLIYYSQIVNDFQKGDIAEGYSVSREKKESFPLTVTSAQKNPTAFYLCASSLEGGKLFFGSGTQLSVL.

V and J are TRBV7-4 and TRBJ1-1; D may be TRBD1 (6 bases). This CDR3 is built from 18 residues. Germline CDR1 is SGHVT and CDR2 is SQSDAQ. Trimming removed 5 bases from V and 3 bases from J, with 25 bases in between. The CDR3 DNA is TGTGCCAGCAGCCTGGGGGCAGGTGCCCCCAACAGAGACACTGAAGCTTTCTTT. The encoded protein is CASSLGAGAPNRDTEAFF.

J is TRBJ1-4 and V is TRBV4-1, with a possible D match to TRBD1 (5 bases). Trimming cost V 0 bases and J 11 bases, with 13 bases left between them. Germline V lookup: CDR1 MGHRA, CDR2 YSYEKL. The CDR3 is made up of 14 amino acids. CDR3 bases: TGCGCCAGCAGCCAAGATGGCTTCGGGGGGAAACTGTTTTTT. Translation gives CASSQDGFGGKLFF.

The CDR3 here is CASSSGSRAYNSPLHF. The CDR3 DNA is TGTGCCAGCAGCTCGGGGAGTCGCGCCTATAATTCACCCCTCCACTTT. The chain combines TRBV7-6 with TRBJ1-6; D is unresolved. Germline loops: CDR1 SGHVS, CDR2 FNYEAQ. The V end lost 4 bases, the J end lost 2 bases, and 12 bases lay between the germline ends. This CDR3 has 16 residues.

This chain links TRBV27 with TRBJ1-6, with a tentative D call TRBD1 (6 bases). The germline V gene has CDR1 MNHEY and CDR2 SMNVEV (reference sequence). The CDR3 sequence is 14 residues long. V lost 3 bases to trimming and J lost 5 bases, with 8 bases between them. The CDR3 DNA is TGTGCCAGCAGTTTTAACAGGGATAATTCACCCCTCCACTTT. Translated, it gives CASSFNRDNSPLHF.

The CDR3 DNA reads as TGTGCCAGCAGTCCGCGAGGGCTTCGGCTCGGGACAGGCTTTGAGGGCTACACCTTC. This codes for CASSPRGLRLGTGFEGYTF. The chain carries TRBV27 and TRBJ1-2; TRBD1 agrees at 8 bases. There are 19 residues in the CDR3. After removal of 5 bases from V and 8 bases from J, the junction contained 25 bases not matched to a gene. Germline CDR1 is MNHEY and CDR2 is SMNVEV (reference sequence).

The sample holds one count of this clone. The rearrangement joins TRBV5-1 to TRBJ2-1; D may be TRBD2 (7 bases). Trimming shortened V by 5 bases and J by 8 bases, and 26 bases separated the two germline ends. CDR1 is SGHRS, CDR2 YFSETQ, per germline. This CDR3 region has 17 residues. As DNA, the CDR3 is TGCGCCAGCAGGTCAACTCGCGGGGGCGGGGGAGGATATGAGCAGTTCTTC. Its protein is CASRSTRGGGGGYEQFF.

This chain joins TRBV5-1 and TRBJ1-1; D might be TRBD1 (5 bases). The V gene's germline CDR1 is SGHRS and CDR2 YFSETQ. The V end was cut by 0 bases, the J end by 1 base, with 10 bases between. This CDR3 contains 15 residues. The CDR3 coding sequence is TGCGCCAGCAGCTTGGCCGGGACTTCGAACACTGAAGCTTTCTTT. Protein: CASSLAGTSNTEAFF.

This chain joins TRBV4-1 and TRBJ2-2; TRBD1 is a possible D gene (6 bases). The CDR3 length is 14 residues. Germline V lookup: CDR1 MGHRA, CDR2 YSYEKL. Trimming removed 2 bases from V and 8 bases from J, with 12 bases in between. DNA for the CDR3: TGCGCCAGCAGCCAACCCCAGGGGATAGGGGAGCTGTTTTTT. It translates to CASSQPQGIGELFF.

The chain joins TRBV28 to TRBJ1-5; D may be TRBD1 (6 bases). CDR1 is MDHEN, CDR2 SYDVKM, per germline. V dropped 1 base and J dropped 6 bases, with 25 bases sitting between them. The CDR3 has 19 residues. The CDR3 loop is CASSLSFTPGPTDSQPQHF. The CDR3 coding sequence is TGTGCCAGCAGTTTATCATTTACTCCCGGGCCAACGGACAGTCAGCCCCAGCATTTT.

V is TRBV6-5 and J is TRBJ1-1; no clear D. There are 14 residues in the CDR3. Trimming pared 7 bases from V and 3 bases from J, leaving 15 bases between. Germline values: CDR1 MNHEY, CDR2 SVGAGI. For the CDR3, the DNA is TGTGCCAGCATTGACTCCCTCGGGGACACTGAAGCTTTCTTT. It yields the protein CASIDSLGDTEAFF.

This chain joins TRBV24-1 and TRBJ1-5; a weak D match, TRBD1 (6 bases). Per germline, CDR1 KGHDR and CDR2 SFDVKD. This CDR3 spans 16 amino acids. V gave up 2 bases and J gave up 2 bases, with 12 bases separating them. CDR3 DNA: TGTGCCACCAGTGATTCCAGGGGATTTGGCAATCAGCCCCAGCATTTT. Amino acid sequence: CATSDSRGFGNQPQHF.

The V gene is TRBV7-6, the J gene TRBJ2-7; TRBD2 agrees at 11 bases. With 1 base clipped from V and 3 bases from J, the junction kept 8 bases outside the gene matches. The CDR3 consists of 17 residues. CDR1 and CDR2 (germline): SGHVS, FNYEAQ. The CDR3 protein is CASSLVASGGPDYEQYF. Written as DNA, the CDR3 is TGTGCCAGCAGCTTAGTCGCTAGCGGGGGGCCAGACTACGAGCAGTACTTC.

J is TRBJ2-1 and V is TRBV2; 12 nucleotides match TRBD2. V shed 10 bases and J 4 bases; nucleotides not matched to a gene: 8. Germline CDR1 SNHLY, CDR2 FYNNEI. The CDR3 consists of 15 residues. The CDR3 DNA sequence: TGTGCCACATCTCGGACTAGCGGGGATTACAATGAGCAGTTCTTC. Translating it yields CATSRTSGDYNEQFF.

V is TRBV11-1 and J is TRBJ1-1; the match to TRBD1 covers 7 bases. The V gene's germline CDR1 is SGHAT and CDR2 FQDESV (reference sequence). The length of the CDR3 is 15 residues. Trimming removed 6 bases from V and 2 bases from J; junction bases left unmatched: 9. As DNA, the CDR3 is TGTGCCAGCAGTTGGGGAAGACAGGGTAACACTGAAGCTTTCTTT. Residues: CASSWGRQGNTEAFF.